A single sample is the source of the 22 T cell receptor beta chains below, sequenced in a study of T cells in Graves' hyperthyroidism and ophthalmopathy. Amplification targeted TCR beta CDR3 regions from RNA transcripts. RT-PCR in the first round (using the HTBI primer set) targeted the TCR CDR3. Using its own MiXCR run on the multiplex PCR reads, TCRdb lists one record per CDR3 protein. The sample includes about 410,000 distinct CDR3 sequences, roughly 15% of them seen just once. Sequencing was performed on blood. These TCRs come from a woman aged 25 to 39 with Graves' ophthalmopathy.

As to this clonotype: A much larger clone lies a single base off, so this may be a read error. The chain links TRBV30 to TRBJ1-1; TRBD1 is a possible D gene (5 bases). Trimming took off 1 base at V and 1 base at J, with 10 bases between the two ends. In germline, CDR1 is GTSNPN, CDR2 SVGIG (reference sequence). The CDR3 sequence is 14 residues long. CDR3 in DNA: TGTGCCTGGAGTGCGGGGAGGGGGAACACTGAAGCTTTCTTT. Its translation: CAWSAGRGNTEAFF.

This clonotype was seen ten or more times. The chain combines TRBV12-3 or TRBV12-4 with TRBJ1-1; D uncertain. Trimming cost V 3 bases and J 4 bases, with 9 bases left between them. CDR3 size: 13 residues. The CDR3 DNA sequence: TGTGCCAGCAGTTTCTTTGGAGCCACTGAAGCTTTCTTT. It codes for CASSFFGATEAFF.

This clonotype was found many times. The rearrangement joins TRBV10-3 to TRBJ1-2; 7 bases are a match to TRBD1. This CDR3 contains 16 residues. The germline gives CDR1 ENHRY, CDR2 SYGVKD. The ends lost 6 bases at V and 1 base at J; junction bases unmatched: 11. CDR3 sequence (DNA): TGTGCCATCAGAGGGGCCGGGACAGAGATTAACTATGGCTACACCTTC. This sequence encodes CAIRGAGTEINYGYTF.

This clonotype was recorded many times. The CDR3 spells CAFYNEQFF. The DNA of the CDR3 is TGCGCCTTTTACAATGAGCAGTTCTTC. The gene calls are TRBV5-1 and TRBJ2-1; the D is unclear. CDR3 length equals 9 residues. Germline-derived CDR1 and CDR2 are SGHRS and YFSETQ. V was trimmed by 10 bases and J by 4 bases, leaving 3 bases between them.

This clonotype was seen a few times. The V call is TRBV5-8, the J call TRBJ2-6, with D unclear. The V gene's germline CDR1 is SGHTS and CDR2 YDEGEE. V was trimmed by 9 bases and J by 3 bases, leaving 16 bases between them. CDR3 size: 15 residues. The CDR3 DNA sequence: TGTGCCACAAGGTTAGGGCAAATTGGGGCCAACGTCCTGACTTTC. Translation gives CATRLGQIGANVLTF.

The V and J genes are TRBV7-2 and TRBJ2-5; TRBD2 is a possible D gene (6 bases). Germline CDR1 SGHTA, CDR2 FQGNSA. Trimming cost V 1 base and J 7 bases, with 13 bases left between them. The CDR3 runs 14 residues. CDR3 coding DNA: TGTGCCAGCAGCTTAGTCGGGGGTCCAACGACCCAGTACTTC. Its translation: CASSLVGGPTTQYF.

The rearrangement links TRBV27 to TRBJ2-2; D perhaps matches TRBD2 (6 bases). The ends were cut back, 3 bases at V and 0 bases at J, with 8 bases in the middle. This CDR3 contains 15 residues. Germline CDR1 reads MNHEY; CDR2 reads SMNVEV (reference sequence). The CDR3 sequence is CASSLRESNTGELFF. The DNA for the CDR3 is TGTGCCAGCAGTTTGCGGGAATCGAACACCGGGGAGCTGTTTTTT.

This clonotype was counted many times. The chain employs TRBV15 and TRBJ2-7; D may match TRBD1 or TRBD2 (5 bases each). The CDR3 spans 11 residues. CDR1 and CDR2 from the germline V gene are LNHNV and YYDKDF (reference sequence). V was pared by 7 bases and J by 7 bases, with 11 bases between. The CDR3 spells CATMGVREQYF. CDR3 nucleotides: TGTGCCACCATGGGGGTGCGGGAGCAGTACTTC. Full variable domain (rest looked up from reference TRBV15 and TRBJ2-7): DAMVIQNPRYQVTQFGKPVTLSCSQTLNHNVMYWYQQKSSQAPKLLFHYYDKDFNNEADTPDNFQSRRPNTSFCFLDIRSPGLGDTAMYLCATMGVREQYFGPGTRLTVT.

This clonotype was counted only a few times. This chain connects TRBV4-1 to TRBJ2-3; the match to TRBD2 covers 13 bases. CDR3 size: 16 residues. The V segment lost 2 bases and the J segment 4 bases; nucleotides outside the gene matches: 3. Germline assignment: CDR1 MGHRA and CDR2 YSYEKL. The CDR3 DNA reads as TGCGCCAGCAGCCAATTCGGGACTAGCGGGGCAGATACGCAGTATTTT. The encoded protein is CASSQFGTSGADTQYF.

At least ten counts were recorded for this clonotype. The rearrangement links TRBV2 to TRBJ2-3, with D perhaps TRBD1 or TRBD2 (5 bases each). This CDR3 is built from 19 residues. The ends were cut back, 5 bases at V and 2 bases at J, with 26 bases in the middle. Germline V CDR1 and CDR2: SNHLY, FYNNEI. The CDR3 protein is CASSYQTDRDLRYTDTQYF. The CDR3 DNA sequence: TGTGCCAGCAGTTACCAGACGGACCGGGACCTACGCTACACAGATACGCAGTATTTT. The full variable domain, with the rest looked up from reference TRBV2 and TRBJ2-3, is EPEVTQTPSHQVTQMGQEVILRCVPISNHLYFYWYRQILGQKVEFLVSFYNNEISEKSEIFDDQFSVERPDGSNFTLKIRSTKLEDSAMYFCASSYQTDRDLRYTDTQYFGPGTRLTVL.

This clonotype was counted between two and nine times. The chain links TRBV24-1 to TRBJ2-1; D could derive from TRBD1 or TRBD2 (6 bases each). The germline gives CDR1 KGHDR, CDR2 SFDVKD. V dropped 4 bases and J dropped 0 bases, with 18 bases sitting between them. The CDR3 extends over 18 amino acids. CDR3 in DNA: TGTGCCACCAGTGACACTGCGGGACAAATGAGCTCCTACAATGAGCAGTTCTTC. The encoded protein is CATSDTAGQMSSYNEQFF.

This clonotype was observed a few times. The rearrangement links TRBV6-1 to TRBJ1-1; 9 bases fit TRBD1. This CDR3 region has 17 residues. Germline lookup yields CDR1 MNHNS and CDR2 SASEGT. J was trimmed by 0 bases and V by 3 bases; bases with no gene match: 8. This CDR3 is CASSEGTGRDMNTEAFF. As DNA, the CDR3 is TGTGCCAGCAGTGAGGGGACAGGGCGAGATATGAACACTGAAGCTTTCTTT.

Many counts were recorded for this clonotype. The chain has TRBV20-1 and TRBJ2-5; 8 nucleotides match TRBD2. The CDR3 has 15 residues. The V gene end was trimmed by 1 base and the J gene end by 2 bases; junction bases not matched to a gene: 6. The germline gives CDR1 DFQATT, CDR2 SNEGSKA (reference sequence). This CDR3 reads CSARVRGGVQETQYF. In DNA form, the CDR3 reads TGCAGTGCTAGAGTCCGGGGGGGGGTTCAAGAGACCCAGTACTTC.

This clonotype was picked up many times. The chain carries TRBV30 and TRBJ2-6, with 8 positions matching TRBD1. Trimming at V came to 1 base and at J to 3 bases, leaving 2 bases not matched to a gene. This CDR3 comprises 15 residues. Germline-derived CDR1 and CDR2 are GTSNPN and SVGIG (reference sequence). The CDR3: CAWSGRGLGANVLTF. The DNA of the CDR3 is TGTGCCTGGAGTGGCAGGGGGCTTGGGGCCAACGTCCTGACTTTC.

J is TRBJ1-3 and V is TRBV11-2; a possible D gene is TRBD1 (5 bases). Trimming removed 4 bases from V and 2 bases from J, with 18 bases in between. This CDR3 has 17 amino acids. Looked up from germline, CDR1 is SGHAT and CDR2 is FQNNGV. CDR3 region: CASSSSPRGKTGNTIYF. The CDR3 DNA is TGTGCCAGCAGCTCTAGCCCCCGGGGGAAAACTGGAAACACCATATATTTT.

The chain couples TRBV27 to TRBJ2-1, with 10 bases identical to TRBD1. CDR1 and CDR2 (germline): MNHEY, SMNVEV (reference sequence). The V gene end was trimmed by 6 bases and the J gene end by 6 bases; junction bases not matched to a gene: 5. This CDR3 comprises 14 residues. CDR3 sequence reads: CASRDRGLRNEQFF. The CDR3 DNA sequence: TGTGCCAGCAGAGACAGGGGGCTTCGCAATGAGCAGTTCTTC.

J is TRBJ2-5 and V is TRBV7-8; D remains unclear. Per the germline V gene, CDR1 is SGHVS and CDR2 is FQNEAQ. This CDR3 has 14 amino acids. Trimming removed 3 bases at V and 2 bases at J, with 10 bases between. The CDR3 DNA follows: TGTGCCAGCAGCTTTTTGAGCTTTCAAGAGACCCAGTACTTC. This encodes CASSFLSFQETQYF.

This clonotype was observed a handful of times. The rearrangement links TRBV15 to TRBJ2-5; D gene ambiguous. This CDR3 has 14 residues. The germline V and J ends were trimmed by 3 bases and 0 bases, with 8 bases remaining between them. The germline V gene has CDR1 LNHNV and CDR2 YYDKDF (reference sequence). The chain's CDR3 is CATSSGQNQETQYF. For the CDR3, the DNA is TGTGCCACCAGCAGCGGGCAGAACCAAGAGACCCAGTACTTC.

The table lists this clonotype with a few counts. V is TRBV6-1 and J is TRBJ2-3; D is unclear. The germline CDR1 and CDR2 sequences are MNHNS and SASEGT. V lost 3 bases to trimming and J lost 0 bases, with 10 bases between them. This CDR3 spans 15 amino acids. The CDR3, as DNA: TGTGCCAGCAGTGACGCGACAACCAGCACAGATACGCAGTATTTT. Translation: CASSDATTSTDTQYF.

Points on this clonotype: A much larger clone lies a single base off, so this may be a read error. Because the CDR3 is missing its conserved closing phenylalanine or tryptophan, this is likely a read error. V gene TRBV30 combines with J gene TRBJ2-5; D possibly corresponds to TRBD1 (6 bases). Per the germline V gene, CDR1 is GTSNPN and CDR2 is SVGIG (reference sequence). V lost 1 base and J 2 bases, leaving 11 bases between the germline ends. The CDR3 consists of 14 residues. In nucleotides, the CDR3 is TGTGCCTGGAGTGGAGGGGGATTTCAAGAGACCCAGTACCTC. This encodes CAWSGGGFQETQYL.

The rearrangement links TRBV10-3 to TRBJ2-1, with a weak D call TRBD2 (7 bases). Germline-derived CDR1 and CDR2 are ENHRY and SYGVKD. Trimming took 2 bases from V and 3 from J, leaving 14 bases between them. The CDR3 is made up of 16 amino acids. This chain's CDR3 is CAISETGRGGYNEQFF. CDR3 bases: TGTGCCATCAGTGAGACCGGAAGGGGGGGCTACAATGAGCAGTTCTTC.

The CDR3 DNA reads TGTGCCAGCAGCGATCAAGGGGGCTACGAGCAGTACTTC. It codes for CASSDQGGYEQYF. This chain uses TRBV9 with TRBJ2-7, with D possibly TRBD1 on 6 matching bases. Germline V gene data show CDR1 as SGDLS and CDR2 as YYNGEE. With 3 bases removed from V and 3 bases from J, the gap between germline ends came to 10 bases. This CDR3 has 13 residues. Using reference TRBV9 and TRBJ2-7 for the parts outside the CDR3, the full variable domain is DSGVTQTPKHLITATGQRVTLRCSPRSGDLSVYWYQQSLDQGLQFLIQYYNGEERAKGNILERFSAQQFPDLHSELNLSSLELGDSALYFCASSDQGGYEQYFGPGTRLTVT.